This record looks at one T cell receptor (beta chain) sequence and its context. Its target is not known. The data derive from a study of radiation and T cells in renal cell carcinoma. Stated time point: blood 2 weeks post-SBRT. As for treatment: 15 Gy SBRT to primary tumor, nephrectomy 4 weeks later. Study-wide points: Top tumor clonotypes rose in blood 2 weeks post-radiation, then contracted.

The V end was cut by 1 base, the J end by 5 bases, with 5 bases between. Germline V CDR1 and CDR2: SGHTA, FQGNSA. This CDR3 region has 12 residues. TCRdb's copy holds only in-frame clones and misses some; the assay was immunoSEQ multiplex PCR. The table includes fewer than 90,000 clones, approximately 86% detected once. The clonotype originates from a woman in her forties or fifties with renal cell carcinoma. The rearrangement uses TRBV7-2 and TRBJ2-5, with D hard to call. The sequenced sample was blood, obtained from a patient whose treatment included radiotherapy and nephrectomy. The CDR3, as DNA: TGTGCCAGCAGCTTAGTCTTGGAGACCCAGTACTTC. Amino acid sequence: CASSLVLETQYF.